Given below is one TCR beta chain in context. Its antigen is not identified. This entry comes from a study of cytomegalovirus exposure and HLA in healthy donors. General observations from the study: Researchers counted about 150 TCR beta chains as cytomegalovirus-associated.

The CDR3 loop spans 16 amino acids. Germline V gives CDR1 WNHNN, CDR2 SYGVQD (reference sequence). V was clipped by 2 bases and J by 5 bases; unmatched bases: 6. The assay was immunoSEQ multiplex PCR, and TCRdb's table has in-frame clones only and misses some. The table has 100,000 to 150,000 clones, roughly nine tenths seen once. This TCR was recovered from a woman aged 18-29 years in good health and CMV-seronegative. The chain links TRBV10-1 to TRBJ2-5; the match to TRBD1 covers 12 bases. Material: PBMCs. CDR3 coding DNA: TGCGCCAGCAGTGAGACCGGGACAGGGGGCTTCGAGACCCAGTACTTC. It specifies CASSETGTGGFETQYF.